This entry concerns a single T cell receptor (beta chain). TCRdb's copy holds only in-frame clones and misses some; the assay was immunoSEQ multiplex PCR. This sample has some 220,000 clones, with 87% found just once. This entry is derived from a study of blood T cell repertoires in COVID-19. The trim removed 6 bases at V and 5 bases at J, leaving 4 bases unmatched. CDR1 ENHRY and CDR2 SYGVKD come from the germline V gene. There are 14 residues in the CDR3. This chain connects TRBV10-3 to TRBJ1-6, with TRBD1 matching 7 bases. The sample comprised peripheral blood. This receptor was obtained from a woman under 30 who had recovered from COVID-19. Here the CDR3 reads CAIRGDSNNSPLHF. The CDR3 DNA sequence: TGTGCCATCAGGGGGGACAGTAATAATTCACCCCTCCACTTT.